This TCR beta chain was recorded in a study of shared clonotypes between healthy human individuals. In the case of this clone: The antigen is not known.

Sequencing used immunoSEQ multiplex PCR; TCRdb keeps in-frame clones, though not all of them. The profile shows about 490,000 clones, about 80% of them singletons. CDR1 is ENHRY and CDR2 is SYGVKD in the germline V gene. The V and J ends lost 6 bases and 0 bases respectively, with 9 bases between them. This CDR3 has 13 residues. Study-level results: In having few donors, the study represented limited genetic and exposure-history diversity.

Specimen: PBMCs. The sequence was collected from a woman aged 40 to 49 in good health. Some clones in this sample may be carry-over from other donors' samples. V and J are TRBV10-3 and TRBJ2-7; D perhaps matches TRBD1 (6 bases). The CDR3 reads CAISRGSSYEQYF. The CDR3 bases are TGTGCCATCAGCAGGGGTAGCTCCTACGAGCAGTACTTC.